The 32 T cell receptor beta chains in this list originate from one sample, sequenced in a study of T-cell memory formation after mild COVID-19. TCRdb used MiXCR to reprocess the 5' RACE reads, holding one entry per CDR3 protein. This table has hundreds of thousands of distinct CDR3 sequences, 15% to 20% appearing once. Sequenced material: PBMCs or a T cell subset sorted from them (not recorded which). Every receptor here comes from a man aged 18-30 years who had mild COVID-19 (a few samples of this study predate the infection). Cell type and time point are not known.

The chain links TRBV20-1 to TRBJ2-1, with TRBD2 as a possible D gene (6 bases). The V end lost 3 bases, the J end lost 8 bases, and 14 bases lay between the germline ends. From germline, CDR1 is DFQATT and CDR2 SNEGSKA (reference sequence). This CDR3 has 13 residues. The DNA for the CDR3 is TGCAGTGCTAGGTTGGGGCGGAGGGATGAGCAGTTCTTC. Translated, it gives CSARLGRRDEQFF.

The gene calls are TRBV18 and TRBJ2-7; 8 bases agree with TRBD2. The germline CDR1 and CDR2 sequences are KGHSH and LQKENI. The CDR3 spans 13 residues. With V trimmed by 3 bases and J by 7 bases, 5 bases remained unmatched. CDR3 sequence reads: CASSPGTRDEQYV. DNA of the CDR3: TGTGCCAGCTCACCTGGGACTAGGGATGAGCAGTACGTC.

This clonotype was counted a few times. The chain combines TRBV4-1 with TRBJ2-3; D is uncertain. This CDR3 spans 14 amino acids. V lost 1 base, J lost 2 bases, and 7 bases lay in between. The germline gives CDR1 MGHRA, CDR2 YSYEKL. For the CDR3, the DNA is TGCGCCAGCAGCCAAGTTGAGCTCACAGATACGCAGTATTTT. It specifies CASSQVELTDTQYF.

This clonotype was detected ten times or more. V gene TRBV7-2 combines with J gene TRBJ2-3; 11 nucleotides match TRBD2. The germline V gene has CDR1 SGHTA and CDR2 FQGNSA. This CDR3 contains 18 residues. V was pared by 3 bases and J by 6 bases, with 14 bases of the junction left unmatched. DNA for the CDR3: TGTGCCAGCAGCTTTGCGACTAGCGGGGTCCCTGGTGAGGATACGCAGTATTTT. This translates into CASSFATSGVPGEDTQYF. Looking up the rest from reference TRBV7-2 and TRBJ2-3 gives the full variable domain: GAGVSQSPSNKVTEKGKDVELRCDPISGHTALYWYRQSLGQGLEFLIYFQGNSAPDKSGLPSDRFSAERTGGSVSTLTIQRTQQEDSAVYLCASSFATSGVPGEDTQYFGPGTRLTVL.

In its sample, this clonotype was seen a few times. J is TRBJ2-1 and V is TRBV6-2 or TRBV6-3; 9 bases align to TRBD2. This CDR3 is built from 14 residues. The V and J ends lost 8 bases and 4 bases, in that order; junction bases with no gene match: 6. Germline-derived CDR1 and CDR2 are MNHEY and SVGEGT. The DNA for the CDR3 is TGTGCCAGCGGGCGGGGGGGCCCTTACAATGAGCAGTTCTTC. Residues: CASGRGGPYNEQFF.

This clonotype turned up a few times. The genes are TRBV20-1 and TRBJ2-7, with D possibly being TRBD2 (5 bases). Germline V gene data show CDR1 as DFQATT and CDR2 as SNEGSKA (reference sequence). This CDR3 is 12 amino acids long. Trimming shortened V by 5 bases and J by 4 bases, and 12 bases separated the two germline ends. CDR3 nucleotides: TGCAGTGCTTCGAGCGGACTGTACGAGCAGTACTTC. It is translated as CSASSGLYEQYF.

This chain uses TRBV7-2 with TRBJ2-3; TRBD2 might be the D (7 bases). The CDR3 spans 14 residues. Germline V gene lookup returns CDR1 SGHTA and CDR2 FQGNSA. The V end was cut by 8 bases, the J end by 4 bases, with 16 bases between. The CDR3 region is CASSRGGPADTQYF. For the CDR3, the DNA is TGTGCCAGCTCGAGGGGGGGCCCGGCAGATACGCAGTATTTT. Looking up the rest from reference TRBV7-2 and TRBJ2-3 gives the full variable domain: GAGVSQSPSNKVTEKGKDVELRCDPISGHTALYWYRQSLGQGLEFLIYFQGNSAPDKSGLPSDRFSAERTGGSVSTLTIQRTQQEDSAVYLCASSRGGPADTQYFGPGTRLTVL.

This clonotype was seen a handful of times. The rearrangement joins TRBV7-2 to TRBJ2-3; the D gene is possibly TRBD1 (7 bases). V was shortened by 6 bases and J by 2 bases, with 15 bases between the two germline ends. This CDR3 is 15 amino acids long. From germline, CDR1 is SGHTA and CDR2 FQGNSA. In DNA, the CDR3 is TGTGCCAGCAGATTCCAGGGGGGACACACAGATACGCAGTATTTT. This translates into CASRFQGGHTDTQYF.

This chain joins TRBV30 and TRBJ2-5; TRBD1 matches at 7 bases. CDR1 is GTSNPN and CDR2 is SVGIG in the germline V gene (reference sequence). V dropped 4 bases and J dropped 3; count of bases not matched to a gene: 8. There are 14 residues in the CDR3. The CDR3: CAWNIQGLEETQYF. The CDR3 region has the DNA TGTGCCTGGAATATACAGGGGTTGGAAGAGACCCAGTACTTC.

The chain joins TRBV7-3 to TRBJ2-1; 9 bases agree with TRBD2. The germline CDR1 and CDR2 sequences are SGHTA and FQGTGA. The J segment lost 10 bases and the V segment lost 6 bases, leaving 13 bases of the junction unmatched. CDR3 length equals 15 residues. This chain's CDR3 is CASSPSGGTLREQFF. The DNA for the CDR3 is TGTGCCAGCAGTCCCAGCGGGGGGACACTACGGGAGCAGTTCTTC. Drawing the rest from reference TRBV7-3 and TRBJ2-1, the complete variable domain is GAGVSQTPSNKVTEKGKYVELRCDPISGHTALYWYRQSLGQGPEFLIYFQGTGAADDSGLPNDRFFAVRPEGSVSTLKIQRTERGDSAVYLCASSPSGGTLREQFFGPGTRLTVL.

The chain's CDR3 is CASSGTGKAGQYSPLHF. As DNA, the CDR3 is TGCGCCAGCAGCGGGACAGGGAAGGCTGGACAGTATTCACCCCTCCACTTT. This chain uses TRBV5-1 with TRBJ1-6, with TRBD1 matching 9 bases. After removal of 4 bases from V and 8 bases from J, the junction contained 13 bases not matched to a gene. Germline CDR1 SGHRS, CDR2 YFSETQ. This CDR3 has 17 residues.

The chain combines TRBV6-5 with TRBJ1-2; D is ambiguous. The CDR3 sequence is 14 residues long. CDR1 is MNHEY and CDR2 is SVGAGI in the germline V gene. V was trimmed by 2 bases and J by 6 bases, leaving 13 bases between them. The CDR3 nucleotides read TGTGCCAGCAGTTACGATGCGGGGTGGGATGGCTACACCTTC. Its translation: CASSYDAGWDGYTF.

J is TRBJ1-5 and V is TRBV12-3 or TRBV12-4; 7 bases line up with TRBD1. CDR3 length: 15 residues. V trimming: 3 bases; J trimming: 5 bases; junction bases outside the gene matches: 7. Here the CDR3 reads CASSLYRDSDQPQHF. The CDR3, as DNA: TGTGCCAGCAGTTTGTACCGGGACAGCGATCAGCCCCAGCATTTT.

The chain couples TRBV18 to TRBJ2-7; 8 positions match TRBD1. Germline V lookup: CDR1 KGHSH, CDR2 LQKENI. The length of the CDR3 is 15 residues. V shed 4 bases and J 3 bases; nucleotides not matched to a gene: 8. The CDR3 sequence: CASSRGAGQGYEQYF. DNA of the CDR3: TGTGCCAGCTCACGGGGGGCAGGACAGGGCTACGAGCAGTACTTC.

This clonotype was recorded a few times. The chain combines TRBV6-5 with TRBJ1-1, with no clear D. This CDR3 is built from 17 residues. V was clipped by 4 bases and J by 1 base, with 19 bases between them. Germline loops: CDR1 MNHEY, CDR2 SVGAGI. DNA for the CDR3: TGTGCCAGCAGTTTCTTTAATGAGGAAAGTAAGAACACTGAAGCTTTCTTT. As protein: CASSFFNEESKNTEAFF.

This clonotype has at least ten counts. This chain uses TRBV1 with TRBJ1-5. TRBV1 is given as a pseudogene. The CDR3 length is 13 residues. Written as DNA, the CDR3 is TGCACCAGTGCTAGGGCTTGGAGGGAGCATCAGCATTTT. Amino acids: CTSARAWREHQHF.

The chain employs TRBV6-1 and TRBJ1-6, with D hard to call. This CDR3 is built from 15 residues. Germline loops: CDR1 MNHNS, CDR2 SASEGT. V lost 4 bases and J 0 bases, leaving 7 bases between the germline ends. CDR3 in amino acids: CASSVSRSYNSPLHF. CDR3 bases: TGTGCCAGCAGTGTCTCTCGCTCCTATAATTCACCCCTCCACTTT.

This clonotype was counted only a few times. V gene TRBV20-1 combines with J gene TRBJ2-7; the D is unclear. V lost 4 bases, J lost 0 bases, and 13 bases lay in between. Per germline, CDR1 DFQATT and CDR2 SNEGSKA (reference sequence). This CDR3 has 14 amino acids. The CDR3 nucleotides read TGCAGTGCTAAAAACAGTTTAAGCTCCTACGAGCAGTACGTC. This gives the protein CSAKNSLSSYEQYV.

This clonotype was counted only a few times. The rearrangement links TRBV11-2 to TRBJ2-1, with TRBD1 matching 8 bases. The ends lost 4 bases at V and 9 bases at J; junction bases unmatched: 2. The CDR3 totals 12 residues. CDR1 and CDR2 from the germline V gene are SGHAT and FQNNGV. CDR3 DNA: TGTGCCAGCAGCTCGACAGGGGCTGAGCAGTTCTTC. The encoded protein is CASSSTGAEQFF.

This clonotype was found a few times. This rearrangement joins TRBV7-2 to TRBJ2-3; D gene unclear. Per germline, CDR1 SGHTA and CDR2 FQGNSA. Trimming removed 0 bases from V and 6 bases from J, with 10 bases in between. This CDR3 has 14 amino acids. As DNA, the CDR3 is TGTGCCAGCAGCTTAGCGGCTTCTTCGGATACGCAGTATTTT. Residues: CASSLAASSDTQYF.

A few counts support this clonotype. The gene calls are TRBV12-3 or TRBV12-4 and TRBJ2-1; TRBD2 agrees at 9 bases. J lost 7 bases, V lost 7 bases, and 14 bases had no gene match. The CDR3 has 16 amino acids. CDR3 sequence: CASTGPAGGGGNEQFF. The CDR3 DNA sequence: TGTGCCAGCACCGGACCCGCGGGCGGGGGGGGTAATGAGCAGTTCTTC.

The rearrangement joins TRBV7-8 to TRBJ2-5; D unresolved. Germline assignment: CDR1 SGHVS and CDR2 FQNEAQ. V was shortened by 5 bases and J by 2 bases, with 9 bases between the two germline ends. The CDR3 is 13 amino acids. The CDR3 nucleotides are TGTGCCAGCAGCCCGACTGCACAAGAGACCCAGTACTTC. This gives the protein CASSPTAQETQYF.

The chain combines TRBV11-2 with TRBJ2-2, with TRBD2 identical over 11 bases. The germline V gene encodes CDR1 SGHAT and CDR2 FQNNGV. V trimming: 5 bases; J trimming: 7 bases; junction bases outside the gene matches: 6. The CDR3 length is 15 residues. The CDR3 loop is CASSGSGGDYGELFF. DNA for the CDR3: TGTGCCAGCAGCGGTAGCGGGGGGGATTACGGGGAGCTGTTTTTT.

This chain joins TRBV6-6 and TRBJ2-3; tentatively, D is TRBD2 (7 bases). V shed 11 bases and J shed 0 bases, with 15 bases lying between them. This CDR3 spans 14 amino acids. Germline V gene lookup returns CDR1 MNHNY and CDR2 SVGAGI (reference sequence). The DNA for the CDR3 is TGTGCCGGTGGAGGGGGGGTTAGCACAGATACGCAGTATTTT. This sequence encodes CAGGGGVSTDTQYF.

This clonotype was picked up a small number of times. The chain carries TRBV24-1 and TRBJ2-7; 7 bases align to TRBD1. V lost 1 base and J lost 0; bases outside the gene matches: 5. The germline gives CDR1 KGHDR, CDR2 SFDVKD. This CDR3 is built from 16 residues. The CDR3 DNA sequence: TGTGCCACCAGTGATTTTGGGACAGCGAGCTCCTACGAGCAGTACTTC. This codes for CATSDFGTASSYEQYF.

This clonotype was seen a single time. The rearrangement joins TRBV20-1 to TRBJ2-2; D unclear. CDR1 and CDR2 from the germline V gene are DFQATT and SNEGSKA (reference sequence). CDR3 length equals 10 residues. The chain's CDR3 is CGVYTGELFF. The CDR3 DNA reads as TGCGGGGTATACACCGGGGAGCTGTTTTTT.

This clonotype was detected ten times or more. The chain employs TRBV5-5 and TRBJ2-5; 10 bases match TRBD2. This CDR3 has 16 residues. The germline V gene has CDR1 SGHKS and CDR2 YYEKEE (reference sequence). V shed 4 bases and J 0 bases; nucleotides not matched to a gene: 6. The CDR3 spells CASSRGLAANQETQYF. The CDR3 DNA reads TGTGCCAGCAGCAGAGGACTAGCGGCAAACCAAGAGACCCAGTACTTC.

This clonotype occurred many times. The CDR3 loop is CASSSGTSNQPQHF. For the CDR3, the DNA is TGTGCCAGCAGCTCCGGGACAAGCAATCAGCCCCAGCATTTT. The chain recombines TRBV7-2 with TRBJ1-5; tentatively, D is TRBD1 (6 bases). Germline values: CDR1 SGHTA, CDR2 FQGNSA. V lost 4 bases and J 1 base, leaving 8 bases between the germline ends. The CDR3 has 14 residues.

The V gene is TRBV28, the J gene TRBJ2-7; D uncertain. V lost 6 bases and J 2 bases, leaving 17 bases between the germline ends. The length of the CDR3 is 15 residues. Germline CDR1 and CDR2: MDHEN and SYDVKM. The CDR3 DNA is TGTGCCAGCAGCCAACCAAGTAAAACGCCCTACGAGCAGTACGTC. This translates into CASSQPSKTPYEQYV.

This clonotype has more than one count but fewer than ten. The genes are TRBV5-1 and TRBJ2-3; the D gene is possibly TRBD2 (5 bases). Germline values: CDR1 SGHRS, CDR2 YFSETQ. The CDR3 has 16 residues. V lost 4 bases to trimming and J lost 6 bases, with 21 bases between them. The CDR3 sequence: CASSRGAATNLDTQYF. CDR3 nucleotides: TGCGCCAGCAGCCGCGGAGCGGCCACGAATCTGGATACGCAGTATTTT.

This clonotype appeared a few times. The CDR3, as DNA: TGTGCCAGCAGCTCCAGCCCGGGTTGGGAGACCCAGTACTTC. This translates into CASSSSPGWETQYF. The rearrangement links TRBV5-6 to TRBJ2-5; D is ambiguous. The V and J ends lost 3 bases and 5 bases respectively, with 14 bases between them. Germline lookup yields CDR1 SGHDT and CDR2 YYEEEE. This CDR3 contains 14 residues.

This clonotype was seen a handful of times. The V and J genes are TRBV20-1 and TRBJ2-1; no firm D call. The CDR3 runs 12 residues. Germline values: CDR1 DFQATT, CDR2 SNEGSKA (reference sequence). Trimming shortened V by 6 bases and J by 4 bases, and 10 bases separated the two germline ends. CDR3 sequence (DNA): TGCAGTGCCCGTGTGGCATACAATGAGCAGTTCTTC. It translates to CSARVAYNEQFF.